This record covers a single T cell receptor (beta chain). The CDR3 has 14 residues. Trimming removed 7 bases from V and 2 bases from J, with 10 bases in between. CDR1 is SGHNT and CDR2 is YYREEE in the germline V gene (reference sequence). These data originate in a study of blood T cell repertoires in COVID-19. About the study: Acute-phase and convalescent COVID-19 samples originated in the United States, Italy and Spain. T cells, B-cell-depleted T cells, or PBMCs provided the cDNA or gDNA that served as material.

Source study methods: The assay estimated nucleated cells by amplifying reference gene primers. Some clones are missing from TCRdb's copy, which holds only in-frame ones; the method was immunoSEQ multiplex PCR. Clonal size and the V and J genes are those of that table, whereas D and trimming came from the DNA. Of around 300,000 clones listed, about 89% were seen once; the top ten hold under 2.5%. What was sequenced was peripheral blood. The V gene is TRBV5-4, the J gene TRBJ2-6; D remains ambiguous. This clonotype was obtained from a man aged 50 to 60 with acute or convalescent COVID-19. CDR3 amino acids: CASVGNTGANVLTF. The CDR3 region has the DNA TGTGCCAGCGTGGGCAATACTGGGGCCAACGTCCTGACTTTC.